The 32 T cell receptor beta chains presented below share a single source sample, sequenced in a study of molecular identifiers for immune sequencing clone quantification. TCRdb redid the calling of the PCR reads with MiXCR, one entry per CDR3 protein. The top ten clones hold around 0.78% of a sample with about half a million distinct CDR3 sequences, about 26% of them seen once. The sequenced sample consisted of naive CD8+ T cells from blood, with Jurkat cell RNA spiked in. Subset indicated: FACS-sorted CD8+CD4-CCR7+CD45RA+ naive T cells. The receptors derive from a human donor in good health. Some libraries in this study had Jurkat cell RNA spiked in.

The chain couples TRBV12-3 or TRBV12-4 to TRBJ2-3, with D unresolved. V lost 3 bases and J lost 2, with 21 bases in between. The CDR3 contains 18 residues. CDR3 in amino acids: CASSFPVSVSSNTDTQYF. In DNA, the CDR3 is TGTGCCAGCAGTTTCCCCGTATCCGTGTCCTCGAACACAGATACGCAGTATTTT.

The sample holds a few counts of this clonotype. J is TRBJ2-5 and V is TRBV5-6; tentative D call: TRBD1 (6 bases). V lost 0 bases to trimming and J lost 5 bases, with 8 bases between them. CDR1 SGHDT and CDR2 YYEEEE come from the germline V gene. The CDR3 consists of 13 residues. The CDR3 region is CASSLAGDETQYF. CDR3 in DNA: TGTGCCAGCAGCTTGGCAGGGGACGAGACCCAGTACTTC.

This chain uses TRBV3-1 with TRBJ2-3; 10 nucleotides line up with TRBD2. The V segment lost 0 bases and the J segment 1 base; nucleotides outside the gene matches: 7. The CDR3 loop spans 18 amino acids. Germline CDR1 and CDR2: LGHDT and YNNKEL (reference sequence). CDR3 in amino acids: CASSQDSLLAGGTDTQYF. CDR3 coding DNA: TGTGCCAGCAGCCAAGACAGTCTTCTAGCGGGGGGCACAGATACGCAGTATTTT.

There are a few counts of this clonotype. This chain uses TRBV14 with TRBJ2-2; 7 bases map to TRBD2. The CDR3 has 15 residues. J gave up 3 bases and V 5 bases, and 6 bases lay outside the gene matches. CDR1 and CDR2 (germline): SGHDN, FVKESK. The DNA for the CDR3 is TGTGCCAGCAGCGTGCGGGAGTCTTACACCGGGGAGCTGTTTTTT. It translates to CASSVRESYTGELFF.

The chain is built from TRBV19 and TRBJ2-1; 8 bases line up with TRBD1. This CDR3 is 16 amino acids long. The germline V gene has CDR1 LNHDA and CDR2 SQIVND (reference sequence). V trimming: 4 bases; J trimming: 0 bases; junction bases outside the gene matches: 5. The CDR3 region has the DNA TGTGCCAGTAGTAGGGGGGACAGGAGCTCCTACAATGAGCAGTTCTTC. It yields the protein CASSRGDRSSYNEQFF. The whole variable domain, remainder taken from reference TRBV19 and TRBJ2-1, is DGGITQSPKYLFRKEGQNVTLSCEQNLNHDAMYWYRQDPGQGLRLIYYSQIVNDFQKGDIAEGYSVSREKKESFPLTVTSAQKNPTAFYLCASSRGDRSSYNEQFFGPGTRLTVL.

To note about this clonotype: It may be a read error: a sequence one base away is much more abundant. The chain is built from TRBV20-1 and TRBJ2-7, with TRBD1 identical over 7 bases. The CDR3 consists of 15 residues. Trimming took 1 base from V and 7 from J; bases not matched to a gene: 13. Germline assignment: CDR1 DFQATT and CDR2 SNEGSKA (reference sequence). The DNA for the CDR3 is TGCAGTGCTAGAGGTTTGGGTCAGGGGGACGAAGAGCAGTACTTC. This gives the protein CSARGLGQGDEEQYF.

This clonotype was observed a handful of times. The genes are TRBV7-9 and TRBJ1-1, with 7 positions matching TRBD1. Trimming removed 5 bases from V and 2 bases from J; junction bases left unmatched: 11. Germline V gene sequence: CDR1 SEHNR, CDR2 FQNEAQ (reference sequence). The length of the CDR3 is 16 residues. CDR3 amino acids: CASSVARDSRNTEAFF. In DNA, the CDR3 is TGTGCCAGCAGCGTGGCTAGGGACAGCCGTAACACTGAAGCTTTCTTT.

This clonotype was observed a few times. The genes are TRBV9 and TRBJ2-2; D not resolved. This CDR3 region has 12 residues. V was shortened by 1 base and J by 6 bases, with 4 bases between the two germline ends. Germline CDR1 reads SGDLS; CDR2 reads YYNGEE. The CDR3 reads CASSVLSGELFF. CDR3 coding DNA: TGTGCCAGCAGCGTACTCTCCGGGGAGCTGTTTTTT.

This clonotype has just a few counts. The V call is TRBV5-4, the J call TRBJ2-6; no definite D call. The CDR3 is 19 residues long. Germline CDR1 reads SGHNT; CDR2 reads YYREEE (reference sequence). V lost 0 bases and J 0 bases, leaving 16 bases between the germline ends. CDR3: CASSLEVTSLGSGANVLTF. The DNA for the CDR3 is TGTGCCAGCAGCTTGGAAGTAACTTCCCTGGGCTCTGGGGCCAACGTCCTGACTTTC.

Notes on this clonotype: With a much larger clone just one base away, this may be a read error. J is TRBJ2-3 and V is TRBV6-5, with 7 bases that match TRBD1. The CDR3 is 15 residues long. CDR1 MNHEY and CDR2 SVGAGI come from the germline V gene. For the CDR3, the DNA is TGTGCCAGCAGTTACTCGACTACAGGGGCGGATACGCAGGATTTT. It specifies CASSYSTTGADTQDF.

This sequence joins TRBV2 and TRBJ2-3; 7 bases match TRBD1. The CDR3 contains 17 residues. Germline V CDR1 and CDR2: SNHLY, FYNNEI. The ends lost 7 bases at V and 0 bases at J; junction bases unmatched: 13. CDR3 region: CASTAGPTGESTDTQYF. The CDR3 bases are TGTGCCAGCACCGCAGGACCCACAGGGGAAAGCACAGATACGCAGTATTTT.

CDR3 amino acids: CASSWGNRGENIQYF. Written as DNA, the CDR3 is TGTGCCAGCAGCTGGGGTAACAGGGGAGAAAACATTCAGTACTTC. The chain employs TRBV11-2 and TRBJ2-4; 7 nucleotides match TRBD1. The CDR3 spans 15 residues. With 4 bases clipped from V and 5 bases from J, the junction kept 8 bases outside the gene matches. Germline V lookup: CDR1 SGHAT, CDR2 FQNNGV.

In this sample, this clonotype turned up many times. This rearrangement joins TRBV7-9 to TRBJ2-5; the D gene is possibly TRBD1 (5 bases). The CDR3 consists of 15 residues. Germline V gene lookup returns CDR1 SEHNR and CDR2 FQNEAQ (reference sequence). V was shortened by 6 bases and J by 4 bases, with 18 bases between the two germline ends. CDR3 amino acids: CASRNTGRLRETQYF. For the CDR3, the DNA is TGTGCCAGCAGGAACACAGGACGGTTACGAGAGACCCAGTACTTC. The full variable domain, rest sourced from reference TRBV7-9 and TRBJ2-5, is DTGVSQNPRHKITKRGQNVTFRCDPISEHNRLYWYRQTLGQGPEFLTYFQNEAQLEKSRLLSDRFSAERPKGSFSTLEIQRTEQGDSAMYLCASRNTGRLRETQYFGPGTRLLVL.

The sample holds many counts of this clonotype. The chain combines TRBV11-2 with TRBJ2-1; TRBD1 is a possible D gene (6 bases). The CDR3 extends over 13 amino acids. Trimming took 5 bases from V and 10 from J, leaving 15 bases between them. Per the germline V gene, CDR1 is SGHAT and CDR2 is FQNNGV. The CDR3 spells CASSPPSGDEQFF. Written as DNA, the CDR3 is TGTGCCAGCAGCCCCCCTTCAGGGGACGAGCAGTTCTTC.

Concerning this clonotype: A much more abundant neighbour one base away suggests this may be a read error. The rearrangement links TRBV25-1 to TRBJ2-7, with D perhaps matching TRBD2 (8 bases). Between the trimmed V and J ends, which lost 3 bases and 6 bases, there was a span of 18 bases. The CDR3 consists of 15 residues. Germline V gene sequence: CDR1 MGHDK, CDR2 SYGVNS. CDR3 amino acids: CASSDPTGRGLEQYF. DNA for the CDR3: TGTGCCAGCAGTGACCCCACCGGGAGGGGGCTCGAGCAGTACTTC.

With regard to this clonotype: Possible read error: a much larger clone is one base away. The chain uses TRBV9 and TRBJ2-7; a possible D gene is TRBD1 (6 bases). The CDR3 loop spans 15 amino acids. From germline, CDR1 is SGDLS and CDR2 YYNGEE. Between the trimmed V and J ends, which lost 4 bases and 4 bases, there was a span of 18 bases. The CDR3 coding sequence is TGTGCCAGCAGCCCCCGACAGGCCTGTCTTTACGAGCAGTACTTC. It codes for CASSPRQACLYEQYF. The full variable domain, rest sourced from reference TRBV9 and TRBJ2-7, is DSGVTQTPKHLITATGQRVTLRCSPRSGDLSVYWYQQSLDQGLQFLIQYYNGEERAKGNILERFSAQQFPDLHSELNLSSLELGDSALYFCASSPRQACLYEQYFGPGTRLTVT.

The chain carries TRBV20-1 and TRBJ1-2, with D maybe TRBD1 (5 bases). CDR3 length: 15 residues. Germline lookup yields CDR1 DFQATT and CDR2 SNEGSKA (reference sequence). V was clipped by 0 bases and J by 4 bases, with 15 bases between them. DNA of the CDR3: TGCAGTGCTAGAGATCGCCAGGGACCTCCCTATGGCTACACCTTC. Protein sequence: CSARDRQGPPYGYTF.

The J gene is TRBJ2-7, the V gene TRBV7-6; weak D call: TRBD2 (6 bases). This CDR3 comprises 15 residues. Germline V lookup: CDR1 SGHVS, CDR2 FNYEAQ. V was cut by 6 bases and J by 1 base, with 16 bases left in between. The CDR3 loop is CASRQTGLRSYEQYF. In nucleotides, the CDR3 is TGTGCCAGCAGACAGACGGGACTGAGATCCTACGAGCAGTACTTC.

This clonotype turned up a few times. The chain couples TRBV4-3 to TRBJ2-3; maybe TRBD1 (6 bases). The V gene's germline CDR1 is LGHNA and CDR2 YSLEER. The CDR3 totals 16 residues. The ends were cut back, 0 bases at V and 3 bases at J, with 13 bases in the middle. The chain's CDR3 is CASSQDRDKSTDTQYF. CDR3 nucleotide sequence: TGCGCCAGCAGCCAAGATCGGGACAAGTCAACAGATACGCAGTATTTT.

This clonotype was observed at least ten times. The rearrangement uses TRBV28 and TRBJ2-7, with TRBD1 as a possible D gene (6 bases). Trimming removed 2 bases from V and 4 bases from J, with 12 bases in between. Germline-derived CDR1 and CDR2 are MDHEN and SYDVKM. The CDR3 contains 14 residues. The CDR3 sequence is CASSLEGVGYEQYF. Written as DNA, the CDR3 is TGTGCCAGCAGTTTAGAGGGGGTAGGTTACGAGCAGTACTTC.

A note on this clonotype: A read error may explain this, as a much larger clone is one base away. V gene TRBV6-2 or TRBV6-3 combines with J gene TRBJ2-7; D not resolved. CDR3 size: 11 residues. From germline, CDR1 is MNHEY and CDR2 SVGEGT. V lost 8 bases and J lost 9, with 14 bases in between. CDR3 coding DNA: TGTGCCAGCGGCCCGTGGACGGGGCAGTACTTC. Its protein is CASGPWTGQYF.

CDR3 region: CASSLTWTGNTEAFF. The CDR3 DNA reads TGTGCCAGCAGTCTGACTTGGACAGGGAACACTGAAGCTTTCTTT. The chain uses TRBV12-3 or TRBV12-4 and TRBJ1-1, with TRBD1 matching 7 bases. V trimming: 5 bases; J trimming: 1 base; junction bases outside the gene matches: 7. The length of the CDR3 is 15 residues.

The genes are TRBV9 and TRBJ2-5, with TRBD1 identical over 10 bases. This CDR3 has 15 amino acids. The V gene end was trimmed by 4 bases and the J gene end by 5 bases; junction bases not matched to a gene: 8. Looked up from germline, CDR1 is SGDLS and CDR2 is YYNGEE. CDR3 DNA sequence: TGTGCCAGCAGCCTGGGACAGGGGAGACTTGAGACCCAGTACTTC. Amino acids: CASSLGQGRLETQYF.

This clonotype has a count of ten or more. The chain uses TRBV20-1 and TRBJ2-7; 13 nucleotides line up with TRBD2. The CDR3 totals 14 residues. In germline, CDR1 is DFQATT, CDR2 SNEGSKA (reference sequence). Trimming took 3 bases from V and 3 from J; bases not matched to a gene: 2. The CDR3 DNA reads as TGCAGTGCTAGGGGACTAGCGGGGAACTACGAGCAGTACTTC. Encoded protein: CSARGLAGNYEQYF.

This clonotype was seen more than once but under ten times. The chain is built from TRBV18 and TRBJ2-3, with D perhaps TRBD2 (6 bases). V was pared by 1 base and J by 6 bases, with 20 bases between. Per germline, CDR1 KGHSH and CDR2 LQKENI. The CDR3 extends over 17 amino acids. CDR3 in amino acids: CASSPQTAGLEEDTQYF. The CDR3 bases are TGTGCCAGCTCACCACAAACGGCGGGATTGGAAGAGGATACGCAGTATTTT.

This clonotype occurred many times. The DNA for the CDR3 is TGTGCCAGCAGCGGCACGAGGGGATTGGAGTACGAGCAGTACTTC. Protein: CASSGTRGLEYEQYF. The gene calls are TRBV5-5 and TRBJ2-7; D is perhaps TRBD1 or TRBD2 (5 bases each). Per germline, CDR1 SGHKS and CDR2 YYEKEE (reference sequence). Trimming stripped 4 bases from V and 4 bases from J, with 18 bases between. The CDR3 totals 15 residues.

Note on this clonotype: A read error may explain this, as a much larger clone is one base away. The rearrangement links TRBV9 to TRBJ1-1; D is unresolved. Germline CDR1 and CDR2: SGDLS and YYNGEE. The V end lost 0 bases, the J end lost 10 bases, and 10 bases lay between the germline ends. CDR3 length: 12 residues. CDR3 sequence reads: CASSVDDGGAFF. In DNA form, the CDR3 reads TGTGCCAGCAGCGTAGATGACGGAGGAGCTTTCTTT. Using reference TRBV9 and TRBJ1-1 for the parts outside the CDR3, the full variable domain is DSGVTQTPKHLITATGQRVTLRCSPRSGDLSVYWYQQSLDQGLQFLIQYYNGEERAKGNILERFSAQQFPDLHSELNLSSLELGDSALYFCASSVDDGGAFFGQGTRLTVV.

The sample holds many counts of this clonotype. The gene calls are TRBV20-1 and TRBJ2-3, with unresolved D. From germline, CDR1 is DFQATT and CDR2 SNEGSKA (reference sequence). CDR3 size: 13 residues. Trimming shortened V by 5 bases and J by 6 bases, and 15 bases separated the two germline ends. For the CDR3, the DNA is TGCAGTGCTTACTACAATCTCGGGGATACGCAGTATTTT. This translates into CSAYYNLGDTQYF.

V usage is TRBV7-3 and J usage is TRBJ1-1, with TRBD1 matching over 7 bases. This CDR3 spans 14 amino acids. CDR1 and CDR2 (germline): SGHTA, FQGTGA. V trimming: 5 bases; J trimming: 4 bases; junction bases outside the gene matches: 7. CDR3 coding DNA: TGTGCCAGCAGCCCGACGACAGGGATCACTGAAGCTTTCTTT. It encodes CASSPTTGITEAFF.

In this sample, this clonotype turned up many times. DNA for the CDR3: TGTGCCAGCAGTTTCTCCGGGAACAGCCTCTCTGGGGCCAACGTCCTGACTTTC. It specifies CASSFSGNSLSGANVLTF. The chain recombines TRBV12-3 or TRBV12-4 with TRBJ2-6, with D possibly matching TRBD2 (5 bases). Trimming stripped 3 bases from V and 0 bases from J, with 15 bases between. This CDR3 has 18 amino acids.

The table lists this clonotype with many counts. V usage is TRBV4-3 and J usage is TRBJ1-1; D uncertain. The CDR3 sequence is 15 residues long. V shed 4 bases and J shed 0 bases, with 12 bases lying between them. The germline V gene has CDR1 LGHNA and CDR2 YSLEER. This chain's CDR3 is CASSPGPGMNTEAFF. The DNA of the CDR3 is TGCGCCAGCAGCCCTGGACCGGGAATGAACACTGAAGCTTTCTTT.

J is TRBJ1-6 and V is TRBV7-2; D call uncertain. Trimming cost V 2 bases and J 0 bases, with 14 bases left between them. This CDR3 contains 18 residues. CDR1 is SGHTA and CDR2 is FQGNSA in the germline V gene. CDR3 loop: CASSLRLGSSSYNSPLHF. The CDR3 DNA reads TGTGCCAGCAGCTTAAGGCTCGGCAGCAGCTCCTATAATTCACCCCTCCACTTT. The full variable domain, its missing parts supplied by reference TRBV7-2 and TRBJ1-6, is GAGVSQSPSNKVTEKGKDVELRCDPISGHTALYWYRQSLGQGLEFLIYFQGNSAPDKSGLPSDRFSAERTGGSVSTLTIQRTQQEDSAVYLCASSLRLGSSSYNSPLHFGNGTRLTVT.